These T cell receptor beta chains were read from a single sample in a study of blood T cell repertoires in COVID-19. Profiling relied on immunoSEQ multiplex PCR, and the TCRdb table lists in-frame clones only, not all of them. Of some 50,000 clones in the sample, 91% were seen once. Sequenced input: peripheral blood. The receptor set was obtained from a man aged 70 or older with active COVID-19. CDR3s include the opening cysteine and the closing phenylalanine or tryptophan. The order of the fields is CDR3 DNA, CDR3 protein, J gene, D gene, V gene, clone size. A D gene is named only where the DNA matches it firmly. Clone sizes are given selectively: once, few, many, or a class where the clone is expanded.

CDR3nt: TGTGCCAGTAGTATAGTATGGACAGCCGACAATCAGCCCCAGCATTTT; CDR3aa: CASSIVWTADNQPQHF; j_gene: TRBJ1-5; d_gene: .; v_gene: TRBV19; abundance: .
CDR3nt: TGCAGCGTTGAGGTCCAGCGGGGTAAGACCGGGGAGCTGTTTTTT; CDR3aa: CSVEVQRGKTGELFF; j_gene: TRBJ2-2; d_gene: TRBD2; v_gene: TRBV29-1; abundance: .
CDR3nt: TGTGCCAGTAAGAGGGATATGTACAATGAGCAGTTCTTC; CDR3aa: CASKRDMYNEQFF; j_gene: TRBJ2-1; d_gene: .; v_gene: TRBV19; abundance: once
CDR3nt: TGCGCCAGCAGTGAGCATTGGGACAGGGCCCTTAACACCGGGGAGCTGTTTTTT; CDR3aa: CASSEHWDRALNTGELFF; j_gene: TRBJ2-2; d_gene: TRBD1; v_gene: TRBV10-1; abundance: .
CDR3nt: TGTGCCAGCAGCTTGGAAGACTGGGGCTACACCTTC; CDR3aa: CASSLEDWGYTF; j_gene: TRBJ1-2; d_gene: .; v_gene: TRBV5-6; abundance: .
CDR3nt: TGTGCCAGCAGCCCAACTAGCGGGGGTGGAGAGACCCAGTACTTC; CDR3aa: CASSPTSGGGETQYF; j_gene: TRBJ2-5; d_gene: TRBD2; v_gene: TRBV7-2; abundance: .
CDR3nt: TGTGCCAGCAGCCGCAGGGGTTCGAACACCGGGGAGCTGTTTTTT; CDR3aa: CASSRRGSNTGELFF; j_gene: TRBJ2-2; d_gene: .; v_gene: TRBV3-1/TRBV3-2; abundance: .
CDR3nt: TGTGCCAGCAGCCCAATTGGGGAGCTTAACACCGGGGAGCTGTTTTTT; CDR3aa: CASSPIGELNTGELFF; j_gene: TRBJ2-2; d_gene: .; v_gene: TRBV7-3; abundance: .
CDR3nt: TGTGCCAGCAGACCCCACACTGGTGAGGATGAAAAACTGTTTTTT; CDR3aa: CASRPHTGEDEKLFF; j_gene: TRBJ1-4; d_gene: .; v_gene: TRBV6-6; abundance: .
CDR3nt: TGTGCCAGCAGTCCTGGACTGGTACAGCCCCAGCATTTT; CDR3aa: CASSPGLVQPQHF; j_gene: TRBJ1-5; d_gene: .; v_gene: TRBV12-3/TRBV12-4; abundance: .
CDR3nt: TGTGCCAGCAGCTTTACAGGGGGTAACTCCGAAAAACTGTTTTTT; CDR3aa: CASSFTGGNSEKLFF; j_gene: TRBJ1-4; d_gene: TRBD1; v_gene: TRBV7-9; abundance: .
CDR3nt: TGCGCCAGCAGCCAAGTGAGGGGGCCCCGCAATCAGCCCCAGCATTTT; CDR3aa: CASSQVRGPRNQPQHF; j_gene: TRBJ1-5; d_gene: TRBD1; v_gene: TRBV4-1; abundance: .
CDR3nt: TGTGCCAGCAGCCCGCGGGACAGGGACGAGCAGTACTTC; CDR3aa: CASSPRDRDEQYF; j_gene: TRBJ2-7; d_gene: TRBD1; v_gene: TRBV13; abundance: once
CDR3nt: TGCGCCAGCAGCCAAGAGGTGAGGGCAGGGACTACTTTCTTT; CDR3aa: CASSQEVRAGTTFF; j_gene: TRBJ1-1; d_gene: .; v_gene: TRBV4-3; abundance: .
CDR3nt: TGTGCCAGCAGCCAAGATCGACAGGGGGGCAATCAGCCCCAGCATTTT; CDR3aa: CASSQDRQGGNQPQHF; j_gene: TRBJ1-5; d_gene: TRBD1; v_gene: TRBV4-2; abundance: once
CDR3nt: TGCGCCAGCAGCTTGACAGGCTCTGGAAACACCATATATTTT; CDR3aa: CASSLTGSGNTIYF; j_gene: TRBJ1-3; d_gene: .; v_gene: TRBV5-1; abundance: .
CDR3nt: TGTGCCAGCAGCCCCCGATTAGTGAACACTGAAGCTTTCTTT; CDR3aa: CASSPRLVNTEAFF; j_gene: TRBJ1-1; d_gene: .; v_gene: TRBV11-2; abundance: few
CDR3nt: TGTGCCAGCAGCATAGTTGGCACCGGGGAGCTGTTTTTT; CDR3aa: CASSIVGTGELFF; j_gene: TRBJ2-2; d_gene: .; v_gene: TRBV6-2/TRBV6-3; abundance: .
CDR3nt: TGTGCCAGTAGTATGCTAAGCACAGATACGCAGTATTTT; CDR3aa: CASSMLSTDTQYF; j_gene: TRBJ2-3; d_gene: .; v_gene: TRBV19; abundance: .
CDR3nt: TGTGCCAGCAGCGTAACCTCTCAGGGATCTGGAAACACCATATATTTT; CDR3aa: CASSVTSQGSGNTIYF; j_gene: TRBJ1-3; d_gene: .; v_gene: TRBV9; abundance: .
CDR3nt: TGTGCCAGCAGTCGGGTCGGGGAGCAGTTCTTC; CDR3aa: CASSRVGEQFF; j_gene: TRBJ2-1; d_gene: .; v_gene: TRBV6-2/TRBV6-3; abundance: .
CDR3nt: TGCGCCAGCAGCGCACCGGGACTTCAGAACACCGGGGAGCTGTTTTTT; CDR3aa: CASSAPGLQNTGELFF; j_gene: TRBJ2-2; d_gene: .; v_gene: TRBV5-1; abundance: .
CDR3nt: TGTGCCAGCAGCGATGGGAGGGAGAAAGGAAACACCATATATTTT; CDR3aa: CASSDGREKGNTIYF; j_gene: TRBJ1-3; d_gene: .; v_gene: TRBV7-8; abundance: .
CDR3nt: TGCGCCAGCAGCCAGGCAACTAGCGGGGATTACTACAATGAGCAGTTCTTC; CDR3aa: CASSQATSGDYYNEQFF; j_gene: TRBJ2-1; d_gene: TRBD2; v_gene: TRBV4-1; abundance: .
CDR3nt: TGTGCCAGCAGGATCTCTCTAGCGGAAGGGACCCAGTACTTC; CDR3aa: CASRISLAEGTQYF; j_gene: TRBJ2-5; d_gene: TRBD2; v_gene: TRBV6-5; abundance: .
CDR3nt: TGTGCCAGCAAAGGGGACACCGGGGAGCTGTTTTTT; CDR3aa: CASKGDTGELFF; j_gene: TRBJ2-2; d_gene: .; v_gene: TRBV7-9; abundance: .
CDR3nt: TGCGCCAGCAGTGATACCCGGGGGGGCACAGATACGCAGTATTTT; CDR3aa: CASSDTRGGTDTQYF; j_gene: TRBJ2-3; d_gene: TRBD2; v_gene: TRBV10-2; abundance: .
CDR3nt: TGCGCCAGCAGCTTGGCCAAAGGGGCCTCTAACTATGGCTACACCTTC; CDR3aa: CASSLAKGASNYGYTF; j_gene: TRBJ1-2; d_gene: .; v_gene: TRBV5-1; abundance: .
CDR3nt: TGTGCCTGGAGTGTACAGGGAAACACTGAAGCTTTCTTT; CDR3aa: CAWSVQGNTEAFF; j_gene: TRBJ1-1; d_gene: .; v_gene: TRBV30; abundance: .
CDR3nt: TGTGCCAGCAGCCGATCAGGGATCTCACCCCTCCACTTT; CDR3aa: CASSRSGISPLHF; j_gene: TRBJ1-6; d_gene: .; v_gene: TRBV12-3/TRBV12-4; abundance: once
CDR3nt: TGTGCCAGCAACCAATCCGGACAGGGGAGAAGAGGCACTGAAGCTTTCTTT; CDR3aa: CASNQSGQGRRGTEAFF; j_gene: TRBJ1-1; d_gene: TRBD1; v_gene: TRBV28; abundance: .
CDR3nt: TGTGCCAGCGGGGACACCCTTAATTCACCCCTCCACTTT; CDR3aa: CASGDTLNSPLHF; j_gene: TRBJ1-6; d_gene: .; v_gene: TRBV6-4; abundance: .
CDR3nt: TGTGCCAGTAGTAATGTGGCCTCTGGAAACACCATATATTTT; CDR3aa: CASSNVASGNTIYF; j_gene: TRBJ1-3; d_gene: .; v_gene: TRBV19; abundance: .